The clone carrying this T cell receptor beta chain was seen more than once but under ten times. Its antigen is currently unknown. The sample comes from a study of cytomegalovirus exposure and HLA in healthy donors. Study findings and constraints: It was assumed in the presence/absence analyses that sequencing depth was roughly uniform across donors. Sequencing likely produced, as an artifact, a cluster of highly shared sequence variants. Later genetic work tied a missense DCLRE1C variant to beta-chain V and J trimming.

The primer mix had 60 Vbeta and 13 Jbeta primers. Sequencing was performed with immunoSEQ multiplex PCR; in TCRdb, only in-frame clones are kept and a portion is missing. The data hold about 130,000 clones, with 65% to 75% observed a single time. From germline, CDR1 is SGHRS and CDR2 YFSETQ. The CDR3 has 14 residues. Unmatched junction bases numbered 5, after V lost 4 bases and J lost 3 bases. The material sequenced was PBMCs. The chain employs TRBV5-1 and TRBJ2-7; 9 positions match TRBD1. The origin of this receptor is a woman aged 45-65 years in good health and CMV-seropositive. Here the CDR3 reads CASSVSGQGYEQYF. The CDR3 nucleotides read TGCGCCAGCAGCGTGTCGGGACAGGGCTACGAGCAGTACTTC.